The text below deals with one T cell receptor beta chain. Its antigen is not yet known. The read finishes 3 residues shy of the CDR3 end, and the germline J gene is used to complete it. This specimen belongs to a study of T cells in women clearing cervical HPV infection (dated by TCRdb to the late 2010s). With regard to the full study: The cases were about 23 women with histologically confirmed HPV16-related CIN3 or worse, and 2 of those women had invasive cancers. The parent cohort enrolled about 10,000 women aged 18 or older in Guanacaste, Costa Rica, in about 1993 to 1994 and followed the women for roughly seven years. Blood from cases was collected at the visit at which the lesion was first identified, whereas blood from controls was collected once infection was no longer detected. Cases were matched to controls by age within five years and by the year the sample was collected. This exploratory proof-of-principle case-control study, nested within the Guanacaste HPV Natural History Study in Costa Rica, compared TCR repertoires among women with different cervical HPV16 outcomes. The 20 to 25 controls were women who cleared a single incident HPV16 infection within 12 months without developing precancer or cancer. For cases, a median interval of approximately 140 days, with an interquartile range of roughly 85 to 220 days, was observed between lesion detection and blood sampling. Because only a few women had HLA typing data, the possibility that HLA type acted as a confounder could not be ruled out. Cases had a median age of almost 35 years compared with 38 for controls, and baseline characteristics showed no significant differences between the groups. Quality controls consisted of five blinded duplicates per group, for a total of about 60 samples made up of approximately 50 participants and about ten replicates. What the study reported, not specific to this receptor: Cases were distinguished from controls with an estimated AUC of approximately 0.8 by random forest classifiers combining richness and V gene abundances. Lower TRBV6-7 relative abundance was observed in cases than in controls (about 0.1% versus 0.15%; Bonferroni P = 0.0008). The cross-sectional design could not show whether associations preceded infection or resulted from it; effector/memory subsets and HPV-specific T cells were not isolated. CIN3+ cases had significantly higher TCR repertoire richness than controls across sequencing depths, but evenness did not differ between the groups. Because the number of T cells per sample was unknown, the richness differences could reflect varying T-cell content rather than repertoire biology.

Every participant had a single incident cervical HPV16 infection, and prevalent HPV16 infections were excluded. Cervical HPV DNA was detected by MY09/MY11 PCR and genotyped by dot-blot hybridization. About 14 mL of heparinized blood were centrifuged, and the buffy coat was aliquoted, frozen at -30°C, then stored at -80°C. Genomic DNA was extracted from buffy coat specimens using QIAGEN kits. TCR beta CDR3 regions were amplified by multiplex PCR from an average of about 1,100 ng genomic DNA per sample using the immunoSEQ assay. The assay corrected primer bias using a complete synthetic TCR repertoire to establish an amplification baseline. The amplicons were sequenced on the Illumina platform. In the source study's methods: Sequence errors were corrected by clustering with frequency ratios and a modified nearest-neighbor algorithm, and the sequences were then analyzed in the immunoSEQ Analyzer using IMGT gene definitions. At each rarefaction depth, TCR richness and evenness were averaged over 20 rarefaction repeats, and samples with fewer sequences than the depth were excluded. V, D and J gene relative abundances were compared between groups with Wilcoxon rank sum tests, applying FDR correction. In the blinded duplicates, the intraclass correlation was around 96% for TCR richness and averaged about 80% across 66 gene segments. The source is immuneACCESS, and TCRdb retained only in-frame sequences with V and J called. Part of the clones is not carried over; for the studies checked, unresolved V genes explain less than half of this, and the remainder is unexplained. V and J calls and clone size are as listed in that table; D and trimming were resolved from the DNA. The sample's table lists a count of roughly 42,000 clones. The ten most abundant clones make up approximately 1.2% of the sample.

Including cysteine and phenylalanine, the CDR3 has 13 amino acids. The DNA has 30 bases, all within the CDR3, and is read from base 1. V is clipped by 3 bases and J by 5 bases, and the sequence between their germline boundaries is 13 bases long. Per the germline V gene (reference sequence), DFQATT is the CDR1 and SNEGSKA is the CDR2. The sequencing input was blood buffy coat. This chain is built from TRBV20-1 and TRBJ2-5; the D gene is perhaps TRBD1, on 6 matching bases. The clonotype was recovered from a woman aged 18 to 75 with a cervical HPV16 infection that either progressed to CIN3+ or cleared (not recorded which). The part of the CDR3 DNA that was read is TGCAGTGCTAGTATGGGGGCACGGGAGACC. Translated, it reads CSASMGARET. In full, the CDR3 is CSASMGARETQYF.